Listed here is a single TCR beta chain. The sample comes from a study of T cells after yellow fever vaccination. TCRdb ran MiXCR on the 5' RACE reads and lists one entry per CDR3 protein. The table includes 65,000 to 90,000 distinct CDR3 sequences, just under 8% detected once. Germline V gene sequence: CDR1 SQVTM, CDR2 ANQGSEA. This CDR3 has 12 residues. Trimming took off 2 bases at V and 2 bases at J, with 6 bases between the two ends. The source material was CD8+ T cells sorted from PBMCs, sampled on the day of the yellow fever booster vaccination. The genes are TRBV29-1 and TRBJ2-5; no reliable D call. The TCR originated in a man aged 30 to 45 who received the YFV17D yellow fever vaccine. Here the CDR3 DNA reads TGCAGCGTTGAACCCACGCAAGAGACCCAGTACTTC. Translation: CSVEPTQETQYF.